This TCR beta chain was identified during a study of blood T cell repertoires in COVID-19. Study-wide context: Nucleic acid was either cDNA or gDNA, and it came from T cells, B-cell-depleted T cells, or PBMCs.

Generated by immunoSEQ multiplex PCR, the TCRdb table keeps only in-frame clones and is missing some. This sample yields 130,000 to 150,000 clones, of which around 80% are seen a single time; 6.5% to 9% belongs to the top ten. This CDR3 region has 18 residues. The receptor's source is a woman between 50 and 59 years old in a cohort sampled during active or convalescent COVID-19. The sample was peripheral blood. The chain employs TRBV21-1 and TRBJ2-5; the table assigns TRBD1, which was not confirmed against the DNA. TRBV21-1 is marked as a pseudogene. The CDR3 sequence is CASSERRDSPRAEETQYF. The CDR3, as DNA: TGTGCCAGCAGCGAAAGGAGGGACAGTCCCAGGGCCGAAGAGACCCAGTACTTC.